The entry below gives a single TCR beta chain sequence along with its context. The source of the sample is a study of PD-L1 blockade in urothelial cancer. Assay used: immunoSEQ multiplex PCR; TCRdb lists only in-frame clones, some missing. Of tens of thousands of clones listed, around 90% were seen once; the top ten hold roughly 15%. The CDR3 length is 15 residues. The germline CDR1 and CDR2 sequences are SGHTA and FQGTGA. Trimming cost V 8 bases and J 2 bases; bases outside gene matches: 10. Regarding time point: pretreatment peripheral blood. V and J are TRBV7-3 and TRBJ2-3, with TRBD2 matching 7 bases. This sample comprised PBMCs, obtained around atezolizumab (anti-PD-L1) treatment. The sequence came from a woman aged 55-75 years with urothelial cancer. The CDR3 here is CASSGSGVPTDTQYF. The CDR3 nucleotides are TGTGCCAGCTCAGGCAGCGGGGTGCCCACAGATACGCAGTATTTT.